These T cell receptor beta chains were read from a single sample in a study of blood T cells in healthy people across ages. TCRdb fed the 5' RACE reads into MiXCR, producing one record per CDR3 protein. The sample holds over 1.5 million distinct CDR3 sequences; 49% are singletons and the top ten take over 2%. Sequencing was done on a sample of blood. The receptors stem from a middle-aged woman in good health. Each CDR3 is given with its conserved first and last residue. D genes are given only for firm matches. Some rows mark clone size as missing; the rest say once, few, many or name a class of expanded clone.

J gene,V gene,D gene,clone size,CDR3 DNA,CDR3 protein
TRBJ1-2,TRBV27,-,-,TGTGCCAGCAGTTTTGGTGGGGGCCTTGGCTACACCTTC,CASSFGGGLGYTF
TRBJ1-2,TRBV20-1,-,-,TGCAGTGCTCTAACCTCCCGGGGGCCAGCAAATGGCTACACCTTC,CSALTSRGPANGYTF
TRBJ2-5,TRBV5-1,-,-,TGCGCCAGCAGCTTGTTGCCGGCAGACAAAGAGACCCAGTACTTC,CASSLLPADKETQYF
TRBJ2-5,TRBV28,TRBD1,few,TGTGCCAGCAGTGCCCGACAGGGGGCGGGAGAGACCCAGTACTTC,CASSARQGAGETQYF
TRBJ2-7,TRBV5-1,-,-,TGCGCCAGCAGCTTGAATAGGGAGACCTACGAGCAGTACTTC,CASSLNRETYEQYF
TRBJ2-1,TRBV7-2,TRBD1,-,TGTGCCAGCAGCTTAGCGGGACAGGGGGCGGGGAATGAGCAGTTCTTC,CASSLAGQGAGNEQFF
TRBJ1-2,TRBV6-1,-,-,TGTGCCAGCAGTGAATGGGCCGAGGACACCTTC,CASSEWAEDTF
TRBJ2-3,TRBV24-1,-,-,TGTGCCACCAGTGAACCGGGGGAAAACACAGATACGCAGTATTTT,CATSEPGENTDTQYF
TRBJ2-5,TRBV27,-,once,TGTGCCAGCAGCAAACCGGGACGAGAGCAGTACTTC,CASSKPGREQYF
TRBJ2-3,TRBV11-2,-,few,TGTGCCAGCAGCTTGACTAGTCGTACCGCTAGCACAGATACGCAGTATTTT,CASSLTSRTASTDTQYF
TRBJ2-3,TRBV20-1,-,-,TGCAGTGCCCCACCAGTCGAATCTAGCACAGATACGCAGTATTTT,CSAPPVESSTDTQYF
TRBJ1-2,TRBV28,-,-,TGTGCCAACAGTGTAGGGGTTGGAGCTAACTATGGCTACACCTTC,CANSVGVGANYGYTF
TRBJ1-2,TRBV28,-,-,TGTGCCAGCAGTACCCCGACGGGGACTTTTTTAAGCTACACCTTC,CASSTPTGTFLSYTF
TRBJ2-2,TRBV7-2,TRBD1,-,TGTGCCAGCAGCTTATACAGGGGTCTACGGGCCGGGGAGCTGTTTTTT,CASSLYRGLRAGELFF
TRBJ2-2,TRBV20-1,-,-,TGCAGTGCATCAGATGTCGGGGAACTGTTTTTT,CSASDVGELFF
TRBJ1-2,TRBV6-5,TRBD1,few,TGTGCCAGCAGTCGGACAGGGGGGCGAGACTACACCTTC,CASSRTGGRDYTF
TRBJ1-2,TRBV14,-,-,TGTGCCAGCAGCCAAGCCGGCGTAGGGCGCTATGGCTACACCTTC,CASSQAGVGRYGYTF
TRBJ1-2,TRBV20-1,-,-,TGCAGTGCTTCACAAGGCCATGGCTACACCTTC,CSASQGHGYTF
TRBJ2-1,TRBV6-6,-,-,TGTGCCAGCAGGTTTGTCGTGGATGAGCAGTTCTTC,CASRFVVDEQFF
TRBJ1-1,TRBV29-1,TRBD1,-,TGCAGCGTTGCGACAGGGGGAGTCACTGAAGCTTTCTTT,CSVATGGVTEAFF
TRBJ1-1,TRBV9,TRBD1,once,TGTGCCAGCGGGACCAGGGGGGACACTGAAGCTTTCTTT,CASGTRGDTEAFF
TRBJ2-7,TRBV12-3/TRBV12-4,TRBD1,-,TGTGCCAGCAGCCAAAGACAGGGGTCGCGCGAGCAGTACTTC,CASSQRQGSREQYF
TRBJ2-1,TRBV28,TRBD2,-,TGTGCCAGCAGCCCTGTAGCGGGGGGTCAGTCCTACAATGAGCAGTTCTTC,CASSPVAGGQSYNEQFF
TRBJ2-7,TRBV11-2,TRBD2,-,TGTGCCAGCAGCTTACCGCGGGACCTAGCGGGGGGGCCATCCTACGAGCAGTACTTC,CASSLPRDLAGGPSYEQYF
TRBJ2-5,TRBV29-1,-,few,TGCAGCGTTGACCGGGACTGGGAAGAGACCCAGTACTTC,CSVDRDWEETQYF
TRBJ1-6,TRBV12-3/TRBV12-4,-,-,TGTGCCAGCAGTTTAAAGGGCAGGAGCTCCTATAATTCACCCCTCCACTTT,CASSLKGRSSYNSPLHF
TRBJ2-6,TRBV4-1,-,-,TGCGCCAGCAGCCAATCCGAGGACAGCACCTCCTCTGGGGCCAACGTCCTGACTTTC,CASSQSEDSTSSGANVLTF
TRBJ2-5,TRBV10-3,-,-,TGTGCCATCAGTGAGCCCTCGAGGAGGGGTGAAGAGACCCAGTACTTC,CAISEPSRRGEETQYF
TRBJ2-6,TRBV20-1,-,-,TGCAGTGCTAGTAGGTGGGGAGGCAACTCTGGGGCCAACGTCCTGACTTTC,CSASRWGGNSGANVLTF
TRBJ2-5,TRBV5-1,-,-,TGCGCCAGCAGCCAGGGACGGGGAAGAATAGAGACCCAGTACTTC,CASSQGRGRIETQYF
TRBJ1-1,TRBV4-1,-,few,TGCGCCAGCAGCCAACAGGGGCGCCGGAACACTGAAGCTTTCTTT,CASSQQGRRNTEAFF
TRBJ1-4,TRBV12-3/TRBV12-4,-,-,TGTGCCAGCAGTTTAGACAGGGTGGGAGAAAAACTGTTTTTT,CASSLDRVGEKLFF
TRBJ2-7,TRBV6-1,-,-,TGTGCCAGCAACTCCCAAAGGAGCGGCGGGGACGAGCAGTACTTC,CASNSQRSGGDEQYF
TRBJ2-7,TRBV6-5,-,few,TGTGCCAGGGCCCCAAGCGAGCAGTACTTC,CARAPSEQYF
TRBJ2-5,TRBV27,-,few,TGTGCCAGCAGTCGCCGGGACGGTCTGACCCAGTACTTC,CASSRRDGLTQYF
TRBJ1-2,TRBV20-1,-,few,TGCAGTGCTAGGAACAGGGAGGGCTACACCTTC,CSARNREGYTF
TRBJ2-5,TRBV9,TRBD2,-,TGTGCCAGCAGCGCCCTCACCGGGACTAGCACCGCAGGGGGGACCCAGTACTTC,CASSALTGTSTAGGTQYF
TRBJ1-2,TRBV6-5,-,once,TGTGCCGGCAGTTACCGGCAGGGCTCGAACTATGGCTACACCTTC,CAGSYRQGSNYGYTF
TRBJ2-1,TRBV5-1,-,-,TGCGCCAGCAATGGCGATGGCCACAATGAGCAGTTCTTC,CASNGDGHNEQFF
TRBJ2-4,TRBV11-2,TRBD2,few,TGTGCCAGCAGCACACCTAGCGGCAGTATAGCCAAAAACATTCAGTACTTC,CASSTPSGSIAKNIQYF
TRBJ1-2,TRBV4-3,-,few,TGCGCCAGCAGCCAAGATTTAGGGGTAACCTATGGCTACACCTTC,CASSQDLGVTYGYTF
TRBJ2-7,TRBV12-3/TRBV12-4,TRBD2,few,TGTGCCAGCAGTTTTAGCGGGGGGACCGACGAGCAGTACTTC,CASSFSGGTDEQYF
TRBJ2-4,TRBV4-1,-,-,TGCGCCAGCAGCCAAGGCCCCAGGGATGCTAAAAACATTCAGTACTTC,CASSQGPRDAKNIQYF
TRBJ2-1,TRBV25-1,-,few,TGTGCCAGCAGTGACCAGCAGGTGAGGCGCAATGAGCAGTTCTTC,CASSDQQVRRNEQFF
TRBJ2-7,TRBV28,-,few,TGTGCCAGCAGTTTATTTCGGCAGAACTACGAGCAGTACTTC,CASSLFRQNYEQYF
TRBJ1-2,TRBV9,-,-,TGTGTCAGCAGCGTAGTCCCTATCGCGGGCTATGGCTACACCTTC,CVSSVVPIAGYGYTF
TRBJ2-1,TRBV4-3,-,few,TGCGCCAGCAGCCAAGTCCGGCAGTCTTCCTACAATGAGCAGTTCTTC,CASSQVRQSSYNEQFF
TRBJ2-5,TRBV6-5,TRBD2,few,TGTGCCAGCGGAGCGGGGATTCAAGAGACCCAGTACTTC,CASGAGIQETQYF
TRBJ2-3,TRBV15,-,few,TGTGCCACCAGCAGACCCCTTGGCGGGGTCCCCACAGATACGCAGTATTTT,CATSRPLGGVPTDTQYF
TRBJ1-2,TRBV7-4,-,-,TGTGCCAGCAGCTTATCGGAAGGGATTCAGCGACGGTATGGCTACACCTTC,CASSLSEGIQRRYGYTF
TRBJ1-2,TRBV25-1,-,-,TGTGCCAGCAGTGAATCCTATTATGGCTACACCTTC,CASSESYYGYTF
TRBJ1-1,TRBV28,-,-,TGTGCCAGCAGACCGGGAGCAGGACTTGACACTGAAGCTTTCTTT,CASRPGAGLDTEAFF
TRBJ2-7,TRBV20-1,-,-,TGCAGTGCCCCACTCAGGTCCTACGAGCAGTACTTC,CSAPLRSYEQYF
TRBJ2-7,TRBV7-2,-,-,TGTGCCAGCAGCTCCCCACTAGATTACGAGCAGTACTTC,CASSSPLDYEQYF